This passage covers 11 T cell receptor beta chains from one sample sequenced in a study of blood T cell repertoires in COVID-19. Libraries were prepared by immunoSEQ multiplex PCR; TCRdb keeps only in-frame clonotypes and omits some of them. The sample includes 150,000 or so clones, roughly 83% of them seen just once. The sample was PBMCs or T cells enriched from blood (not recorded which). These receptors were obtained from a man aged 65 to 85 who had been exposed to COVID-19.

Written as DNA, the CDR3 is TGTGCCAGCAGCCAAGATTTAAGACAGCTCTATGGCTACACCTTC. Translating it yields CASSQDLRQLYGYTF. The genes are TRBV4-2 and TRBJ1-2, with TRBD1 as a possible D gene (5 bases). The CDR3 consists of 15 residues. CDR1 is LGHNA, CDR2 YNFKEQ, per germline. The V and J ends lost 0 bases and 4 bases respectively, with 12 bases between them.

This rearrangement joins TRBV28 to TRBJ1-1; tentatively, D is TRBD1 (5 bases). CDR3 length equals 14 residues. The germline gives CDR1 MDHEN, CDR2 SYDVKM. V lost 5 bases and J lost 4, with 14 bases in between. The CDR3 nucleotides are TGTGCCAGCAGTGTCAATCAGGGTGGCACTGAAGCTTTCTTT. Its protein is CASSVNQGGTEAFF. The complete variable domain, with remaining parts taken from reference TRBV28 and TRBJ1-1, reads DVKVTQSSRYLVKRTGEKVFLECVQDMDHENMFWYRQDPGLGLRLIYFSYDVKMKEKGDIPEGYSVSREKKERFSLILESASTNQTSMYLCASSVNQGGTEAFFGQGTRLTVV.

This chain connects TRBV11-1 to TRBJ1-6, with 7 bases lining up with TRBD1. Losses at the gene ends were 6 bases for V and 3 bases for J; bases not matched to a gene: 2. The CDR3 is made up of 14 amino acids. The V gene's germline CDR1 is SGHAT and CDR2 FQDESV (reference sequence). The CDR3, as DNA: TGTGCCAGCAGTCGGACAGGCTATAATTCACCCCTCCACTTT. This gives the protein CASSRTGYNSPLHF.

This clone has a handful of counts. The chain recombines TRBV7-9 with TRBJ2-2, with TRBD1 matching 8 bases. Germline V CDR1 and CDR2: SEHNR, FQNEAQ (reference sequence). V was pared by 7 bases and J by 3 bases, with 10 bases of the junction left unmatched. This CDR3 region has 16 residues. The DNA for the CDR3 is TGTGCCAGCATCAAATCCCCAGGGGGCTACACCGGGGAGCTGTTTTTT. This sequence encodes CASIKSPGGYTGELFF.

The gene calls are TRBV19 and TRBJ2-7; tentatively, D is TRBD2 (6 bases). The germline V gene has CDR1 LNHDA and CDR2 SQIVND (reference sequence). V was clipped by 8 bases and J by 0 bases, with 20 bases between them. This CDR3 is built from 16 residues. In DNA, the CDR3 is TGTGCCAGTGTCGATCAAACCGGAGGGATCTCCTACGAGCAGTACTTC. This sequence encodes CASVDQTGGISYEQYF.

The gene calls are TRBV9 and TRBJ2-6; D is uncertain. The CDR3 contains 20 residues. Looked up from germline, CDR1 is SGDLS and CDR2 is YYNGEE. V was shortened by 0 bases and J by 0 bases, with 19 bases between the two germline ends. The CDR3 coding sequence is TGTGCCAGCAGCGTAGAGATTCAATATGGGCAGACCTCTGGGGCCAACGTCCTGACTTTC. This sequence encodes CASSVEIQYGQTSGANVLTF.

The V call is TRBV5-4, the J call TRBJ2-5, with TRBD2 matching 9 bases. With V trimmed by 3 bases and J by 2 bases, 8 bases remained unmatched. Germline loops: CDR1 SGHNT, CDR2 YYREEE (reference sequence). The CDR3 is 16 residues long. CDR3 sequence (DNA): TGTGCCAGCAGCTCCGCGGGAGCGGGGGGACAAGAGACCCAGTACTTC. Its protein is CASSSAGAGGQETQYF.

This sequence joins TRBV15 and TRBJ1-4; 7 bases agree with TRBD1. CDR1 and CDR2 (germline): LNHNV, YYDKDF (reference sequence). J was trimmed by 0 bases and V by 3 bases; bases with no gene match: 4. The CDR3 loop spans 16 amino acids. The CDR3 bases are TGTGCCACCAGCAGCCGGGACAGAGCAACTAATGAAAAACTGTTTTTT. This codes for CATSSRDRATNEKLFF.

The chain couples TRBV5-1 to TRBJ2-2, with D tentatively TRBD1 (6 bases). The germline V and J ends were trimmed by 0 bases and 6 bases, with 12 bases remaining between them. This CDR3 is built from 15 residues. CDR1 is SGHRS, CDR2 YFSETQ, per germline. CDR3 DNA sequence: TGCGCCAGCAGCTTGGACCCAGGGGTACCCGGGGAGCTGTTTTTT. Translating it yields CASSLDPGVPGELFF.

The V and J genes are TRBV2 and TRBJ2-5, with 14 bases that match TRBD2. The germline CDR1 and CDR2 sequences are SNHLY and FYNNEI. The CDR3 extends over 23 amino acids. J was trimmed by 5 bases and V by 4 bases; bases with no gene match: 27. This CDR3 is CASSAQGPTSGRACRGRGETQYF. The CDR3 DNA reads TGTGCCAGCAGTGCTCAGGGTCCGACTAGCGGGAGGGCCTGCCGAGGTAGAGGGGAGACCCAGTACTTC.

The chain combines TRBV28 with TRBJ2-2; TRBD1 matches at 9 bases. The CDR3 sequence is 17 residues long. Trimming removed 3 bases from V and 2 bases from J; junction bases left unmatched: 7. CDR1 MDHEN and CDR2 SYDVKM come from the germline V gene. The CDR3 DNA is TGTGCCAGCAGTTTCCGGACAGGGGCCCTTAACACCGGGGAGCTGTTTTTT. Translated, it gives CASSFRTGALNTGELFF. Looking up the rest from reference TRBV28 and TRBJ2-2 gives the full variable domain: DVKVTQSSRYLVKRTGEKVFLECVQDMDHENMFWYRQDPGLGLRLIYFSYDVKMKEKGDIPEGYSVSREKKERFSLILESASTNQTSMYLCASSFRTGALNTGELFFGEGSRLTVL.